These 30 T cell receptor beta chains came from one sample sequenced in a study of response to subunit inactivated influenza vaccine. MiXCR, run by TCRdb on the RT-PCR reads, gives a single entry per CDR3 protein. The table lists about 570,000 distinct CDR3 sequences, 10% to 15% of them singletons. Sequenced material: PBMCs from blood, taken on the day of vaccination. The receptors shown here come from a man between 50 and 59 years old who received an inactivated influenza vaccine.

This clonotype was detected many times. V and J are TRBV4-3 and TRBJ2-7, with D possibly being TRBD1 or TRBD2 (5 bases each). V was pared by 2 bases and J by 1 base, with 12 bases between. CDR1 is LGHNA and CDR2 is YSLEER in the germline V gene. The CDR3 runs 15 residues. The CDR3 loop reads CASSQFGAASYEQYF. The CDR3 DNA reads as TGCGCCAGCAGCCAATTCGGGGCAGCGTCCTACGAGCAGTACTTC.

This clonotype was picked up a small number of times. V usage is TRBV6-2 or TRBV6-3 and J usage is TRBJ2-2; TRBD2 might be the D (5 bases). Germline CDR1 MNHEY, CDR2 SVGEGT. The CDR3 loop spans 14 amino acids. V was trimmed by 8 bases and J by 3 bases, leaving 13 bases between them. The DNA of the CDR3 is TGTGCCAGCGGCGGCGACTACTACACCGGGGAGCTGTTTTTT. Its protein product is CASGGDYYTGELFF.

This clonotype was recorded at least ten times. The gene calls are TRBV19 and TRBJ2-7; unclear D gene. Germline assignment: CDR1 LNHDA and CDR2 SQIVND (reference sequence). V shed 5 bases and J shed 1 base, with 12 bases lying between them. The CDR3 runs to 14 residues. The CDR3 is CASSGLSGSYEQYF. For the CDR3, the DNA is TGTGCCAGTAGTGGTCTTAGTGGTTCCTACGAGCAGTACTTC.

In its sample, this clonotype was seen many times. This chain joins TRBV4-2 and TRBJ2-1; D remains ambiguous. The ends were cut back, 3 bases at V and 2 bases at J, with 17 bases in the middle. Germline V gene data show CDR1 as LGHNA and CDR2 as YNFKEQ. The CDR3 is 17 residues long. The CDR3 here is CASSHDLRADAYNEQFF. In nucleotides, the CDR3 is TGTGCCAGCAGCCATGATTTACGGGCGGACGCCTACAATGAGCAGTTCTTC.

The rearrangement links TRBV12-3 or TRBV12-4 to TRBJ2-2, with 12 bases that match TRBD2. The CDR3 is 18 residues long. The V gene end was trimmed by 5 bases and the J gene end by 3 bases; junction bases not matched to a gene: 10. The CDR3 nucleotides read TGTGCCAGCAGTCGACTAGCGGGGGTCCTCTGGGACACCGGGGAGCTGTTTTTT. The encoded protein is CASSRLAGVLWDTGELFF.

This clonotype was detected ten times or more. The J gene is TRBJ2-7, the V gene TRBV10-3, with TRBD1 matching 8 bases. The CDR3 is 16 amino acids. Germline values: CDR1 ENHRY, CDR2 SYGVKD. The ends lost 2 bases at V and 4 bases at J; junction bases unmatched: 10. CDR3 sequence reads: CAISEGGQGARYEQYF. The CDR3 DNA reads as TGTGCCATCAGTGAGGGGGGGCAGGGGGCGAGATACGAGCAGTACTTC.

CDR3 sequence reads: CASSQVGPRDVFF. In nucleotides, the CDR3 is TGTGCCAGCAGCCAAGTAGGTCCCCGGGACGTGTTCTTC. The V call is TRBV3-1, the J call TRBJ2-1, with D possibly being TRBD1 or TRBD2 (5 bases each). This CDR3 region has 13 residues. The germline V gene has CDR1 LGHDT and CDR2 YNNKEL (reference sequence). V was clipped by 1 base and J by 15 bases, with 16 bases between them.

V gene TRBV12-3 or TRBV12-4 combines with J gene TRBJ2-5; 11 bases are a match to TRBD2. This CDR3 region has 13 residues. V shed 6 bases, J shed 5 bases, and the junction held 2 bases outside the gene matches. The CDR3 DNA reads TGTGCCAGCAGAGCTAGCGGGGGGGAGACCCAGTACTTC. Translated: CASRASGGETQYF.

This clonotype was counted ten times or more. V is TRBV15 and J is TRBJ2-3, with 9 bases fitting TRBD2. Trimming took 1 base from V and 0 from J; bases not matched to a gene: 2. The CDR3 length is 16 residues. Germline V gene lookup returns CDR1 LNHNV and CDR2 YYDKDF (reference sequence). In nucleotides, the CDR3 is TGTGCCACCAGCAGAGGAACTAGCGGGAGCACAGATACGCAGTATTTT. Translating it yields CATSRGTSGSTDTQYF.

The V gene is TRBV6-2 or TRBV6-3, the J gene TRBJ2-2; D is unclear. CDR1 is MNHEY, CDR2 SVGEGT, per germline. Trimming took 6 bases from V and 5 from J, leaving 7 bases between them. This CDR3 spans 12 amino acids. The CDR3 sequence: CASRRSTGELFF. The CDR3 DNA reads TGTGCCAGCAGACGGTCGACCGGGGAGCTGTTTTTT.

In its sample, this clonotype was seen many times. This sequence joins TRBV9 and TRBJ1-5, with TRBD1 matching over 9 bases. J gave up 3 bases and V 3 bases, and 4 bases lay outside the gene matches. The CDR3 is made up of 15 amino acids. The germline gives CDR1 SGDLS, CDR2 YYNGEE. CDR3 sequence reads: CASSAGTGNNQPQHF. CDR3 DNA: TGTGCCAGCAGCGCCGGGACAGGGAACAATCAGCCCCAGCATTTT.

This clonotype has a handful of counts. J is TRBJ2-7 and V is TRBV7-2; 8 bases fit TRBD2. This CDR3 region has 15 residues. Germline V gives CDR1 SGHTA, CDR2 FQGNSA. V shed 2 bases, J shed 0 bases, and the junction held 3 bases outside the gene matches. CDR3 nucleotide sequence: TGTGCCAGCAGCTTAACCGCGGGAGGCTCCTACGAGCAGTACTTC. It yields the protein CASSLTAGGSYEQYF.

In its sample, this clonotype was seen a few times. Sequence at one end of the junction differs from germline and may be a read error. V and J are TRBV19 and TRBJ2-6; 8 bases are a match to TRBD1. Germline V gene lookup returns CDR1 LNHDA and CDR2 SQIVND (reference sequence). The CDR3 runs 18 residues. CDR3 nucleotides: TGTGCCAGTAGTATCCTCGGGACAGGTTATGGAGGGGCCGACGTCCTGACTTTC. Residues: CASSILGTGYGGADVLTF. Looking up the rest from reference TRBV19 and TRBJ2-6 gives the full variable domain: DGGITQSPKYLFRKEGQNVTLSCEQNLNHDAMYWYRQDPGQGLRLIYYSQIVNDFQKGDIAEGYSVSREKKESFPLTVTSAQKNPTAFYLCASSILGTGYGGADVLTFGAGSRLTVL.

This chain joins TRBV5-1 and TRBJ2-1, with no clear D. The CDR3 is made up of 16 amino acids. Germline V gene lookup returns CDR1 SGHRS and CDR2 YFSETQ. Deletions cut 0 bases from V and 1 base from J, with 11 bases between. CDR3 nucleotides: TGCGCCAGCAGCTTGGGCTACAATCCATCCTACAATGAGCAGTTCTTC. Its protein product is CASSLGYNPSYNEQFF.

The chain recombines TRBV12-3 or TRBV12-4 with TRBJ1-1; no firm D call. This CDR3 spans 20 amino acids. Trimming shortened V by 3 bases and J by 0 bases, and 26 bases separated the two germline ends. The CDR3 sequence: CASSFFPTRRGRRMNTEAFF. CDR3 bases: TGTGCCAGCAGTTTCTTTCCAACACGGCGGGGTAGGCGGATGAACACTGAAGCTTTCTTT.

V and J are TRBV6-2 or TRBV6-3 and TRBJ2-2; 9 bases are shared with TRBD1. The CDR3 has 15 residues. V shed 6 bases and J 5 bases; nucleotides not matched to a gene: 7. Germline assignment: CDR1 MNHEY and CDR2 SVGEGT. The DNA for the CDR3 is TGTGCCAGCAGAAACACAGGGGGCCGGACCGGGGAGCTGTTTTTT. It specifies CASRNTGGRTGELFF.

This clonotype was seen a handful of times. V usage is TRBV14 and J usage is TRBJ2-5; D is uncertain. V dropped 1 base and J dropped 3 bases, with 9 bases sitting between them. This CDR3 contains 14 residues. Per germline, CDR1 SGHDN and CDR2 FVKESK. The CDR3 DNA follows: TGTGCCAGCAGCCAAGCCCCCCGGGAAGAGACCCAGTACTTC. Translation: CASSQAPREETQYF.

This sequence joins TRBV6-2 or TRBV6-3 and TRBJ2-7; 9 nucleotides align to TRBD1. This CDR3 comprises 15 residues. V lost 8 bases to trimming and J lost 3 bases; unmatched junction nucleotides: 11. CDR1 is MNHEY and CDR2 is SVGEGT in the germline V gene. DNA of the CDR3: TGTGCCAGCCATCCAGGCGGGACAGGGTACTACGAGCAGTACTTC. As protein: CASHPGGTGYYEQYF.

The V call is TRBV3-1, the J call TRBJ1-2, with 7 bases matching TRBD1. CDR3 length equals 17 residues. V trimming: 0 bases; J trimming: 0 bases; junction bases outside the gene matches: 7. The V gene's germline CDR1 is LGHDT and CDR2 YNNKEL (reference sequence). The CDR3 DNA is TGTGCCAGCAGCCAAGATTCCGGGACAGCTGCTAACTATGGCTACACCTTC. Translation: CASSQDSGTAANYGYTF.

A few counts support this clonotype. The CDR3 spells CASSLAGGTVPYNEQFF. CDR3 DNA sequence: TGCGCCAGCAGCTTGGCGGGAGGGACGGTCCCCTACAATGAGCAGTTCTTC. The genes are TRBV5-1 and TRBJ2-1; 8 bases align to TRBD2. Germline V gene sequence: CDR1 SGHRS, CDR2 YFSETQ. The CDR3 loop spans 17 amino acids. V lost 0 bases and J lost 2; bases outside the gene matches: 7.

This clonotype showed up many times. This chain uses TRBV5-1 with TRBJ2-2, with 7 bases lining up with TRBD1. From germline, CDR1 is SGHRS and CDR2 YFSETQ. V shed 4 bases, J shed 6 bases, and the junction held 12 bases outside the gene matches. The CDR3 totals 16 residues. CDR3 coding DNA: TGCGCCAGCAGCGTGACAGGGTCAAGAGGCGCCGGGGAGCTGTTTTTT. Amino acids: CASSVTGSRGAGELFF.

V gene TRBV29-1 combines with J gene TRBJ2-5, with no clear D. Trimming stripped 2 bases from V and 8 bases from J, with 6 bases between. The CDR3 consists of 10 residues. In germline, CDR1 is SQVTM, CDR2 ANQGSEA. CDR3 DNA sequence: TGCAGCGTTGAAAAGGGTACCCAGTACTTC. Translation: CSVEKGTQYF.

This clonotype was recorded at least ten times. The CDR3 reads CASSQDYTRNEKLFF. CDR3 nucleotides: TGCGCCAGCAGCCAAGATTACACCCGCAATGAAAAACTGTTTTTT. V and J are TRBV4-3 and TRBJ1-4; D not certain. CDR3 length: 15 residues. Trimming removed 0 bases from V and 5 bases from J, with 10 bases in between. Per the germline V gene, CDR1 is LGHNA and CDR2 is YSLEER.

This clonotype was seen only a few times. The chain has TRBV10-2 and TRBJ2-1, with 7 bases that match TRBD1. Unmatched junction bases numbered 7, after V lost 8 bases and J lost 3 bases. There are 14 residues in the CDR3. Germline CDR1 is WSHSY and CDR2 is SAAADI. CDR3 coding DNA: TGCGCCAGCGAGGGACAGCTAAACTACAATGAGCAGTTCTTC. Translated, it gives CASEGQLNYNEQFF.

The genes are TRBV5-6 and TRBJ2-5; D possibly corresponds to TRBD2 (6 bases). Trimming cost V 2 bases and J 0 bases, with 8 bases left between them. The CDR3 has 14 residues. Germline CDR1 is SGHDT and CDR2 is YYEEEE. As DNA, the CDR3 is TGTGCCAGCAGCTTTGGAGGGAACCAAGAGACCCAGTACTTC. It translates to CASSFGGNQETQYF.

This clonotype was counted only a few times. The rearrangement links TRBV3-1 to TRBJ1-1; 12 positions agree with TRBD1. CDR1 is LGHDT and CDR2 is YNNKEL in the germline V gene (reference sequence). CDR3 length: 17 amino acids. V dropped 2 bases and J dropped 1; count of bases not matched to a gene: 5. CDR3 loop: CASSQTGQGARNTEAFF. In DNA form, the CDR3 reads TGTGCCAGCAGCCAAACGGGACAGGGGGCGAGGAACACTGAAGCTTTCTTT.

There are many counts of this clonotype. This chain connects TRBV12-3 or TRBV12-4 to TRBJ2-4; either TRBD1 or TRBD2 may supply D (5 bases each). Trimming removed 2 bases from V and 6 bases from J, with 17 bases in between. The CDR3 is 16 residues long. The CDR3, as DNA: TGTGCCAGCAGTTTATTGGGACGAGGGTCGGGAAACATTCAGTACTTC. It codes for CASSLLGRGSGNIQYF.

A few counts support this clonotype. The chain employs TRBV10-1 and TRBJ2-7; possibly TRBD1 or TRBD2 for D (5 bases each). V was pared by 2 bases and J by 0 bases, with 8 bases between. The germline gives CDR1 WNHNN, CDR2 SYGVQD (reference sequence). This CDR3 spans 14 amino acids. The CDR3 here is CASSEGDGSYEQYF. The CDR3 DNA follows: TGCGCCAGCAGTGAGGGGGACGGCTCCTACGAGCAGTACTTC.

The sample holds many counts of this clonotype. The chain couples TRBV27 to TRBJ2-1; tentatively, D is TRBD1 (6 bases). CDR1 and CDR2 (germline): MNHEY, SMNVEV (reference sequence). The ends were cut back, 5 bases at V and 3 bases at J, with 14 bases in the middle. The CDR3 spans 15 residues. The CDR3 reads CASSLLRGVYNEQFF. In DNA form, the CDR3 reads TGTGCCAGCAGTCTCCTCAGGGGAGTCTACAATGAGCAGTTCTTC.

The chain combines TRBV7-9 with TRBJ2-7; D unclear. This CDR3 region has 14 residues. Trimming removed 2 bases at V and 3 bases at J, with 11 bases between. The germline gives CDR1 SEHNR, CDR2 FQNEAQ (reference sequence). The CDR3 loop reads CASSLFSVGYEQYF. In DNA, the CDR3 is TGTGCCAGCAGCTTATTCTCTGTCGGCTACGAGCAGTACTTC.